The 13 T cell receptor beta chains below come from one sample, sequenced in a study of identical twins. TCRdb processed the 5' RACE reads anew with MiXCR; each CDR3 protein has one entry. The table lists fewer than 900,000 distinct CDR3 sequences, 15% to 20% of them singletons. These data also featured in a second study, about T cells expressing NK-cell markers.

Input material: PBMCs. All receptors derive from a young woman in good health.

This clonotype was counted a few times. The rearrangement joins TRBV29-1 to TRBJ1-1; D call uncertain. Per germline, CDR1 SQVTM and CDR2 ANQGSEA. The CDR3 totals 14 residues. Trimming took 2 bases from V and 3 from J, leaving 13 bases between them. CDR3 sequence reads: CSVEFRPVHTEAFF. The CDR3 DNA follows: TGCAGCGTTGAATTTAGGCCAGTCCACACTGAAGCTTTCTTT.

This clonotype was detected only a few times. The chain joins TRBV12-3 or TRBV12-4 to TRBJ2-5, with D perhaps given as TRBD1 or TRBD2 (5 bases each). The CDR3 is 14 amino acids. V lost 2 bases and J lost 3, with 10 bases in between. CDR3 sequence reads: CASSLTGAEETQYF. CDR3 nucleotide sequence: TGTGCCAGCAGTTTAACCGGGGCTGAAGAGACCCAGTACTTC.

The chain joins TRBV5-4 to TRBJ2-7, with TRBD1 as a possible D gene (6 bases). Per germline, CDR1 SGHNT and CDR2 YYREEE (reference sequence). CDR3 length: 14 amino acids. Trimming removed 0 bases at V and 6 bases at J, with 13 bases between. The CDR3 is CASSLALGAGEQYF. The DNA of the CDR3 is TGTGCCAGCAGCTTGGCTCTGGGGGCAGGCGAGCAGTACTTC.

This chain links TRBV7-2 with TRBJ2-7, with 9 positions matching TRBD2. Germline V gives CDR1 SGHTA, CDR2 FQGNSA. V dropped 6 bases and J dropped 7; count of bases not matched to a gene: 13. The CDR3 sequence is 15 residues long. The DNA for the CDR3 is TGTGCCAGCAGTCGACGGGTAGCGGGAGCAGAAGAGCAGTACTTC. This gives the protein CASSRRVAGAEEQYF.

This clonotype has a handful of counts. The V gene is TRBV6-5, the J gene TRBJ2-1; 8 nucleotides agree with TRBD1. The CDR3 runs to 16 residues. Trimming removed 3 bases from V and 6 bases from J; junction bases left unmatched: 10. Germline CDR1 MNHEY, CDR2 SVGAGI. CDR3 in DNA: TGTGCCAGCAGTTATCAACCGGGACAGGCAGGCAATGAGCAGTTCTTC. Its translation: CASSYQPGQAGNEQFF.

The CDR3: CASSSGRGADTQYF. In DNA form, the CDR3 reads TGTGCCAGCAGCTCCGGGAGAGGGGCAGATACGCAGTATTTT. This chain uses TRBV11-3 with TRBJ2-3; D may be TRBD2 (6 bases). Germline-derived CDR1 and CDR2 are SGHNT and YENEEA. CDR3 length: 14 residues. V lost 4 bases and J lost 4, with 12 bases in between.

The rearrangement uses TRBV7-3 and TRBJ1-1, with 11 bases matching TRBD1. The germline CDR1 and CDR2 sequences are SGHTA and FQGTGA. Germline trimming cut 8 bases from V and 11 bases from J; bases unmatched to any gene: 10. This CDR3 comprises 13 residues. The CDR3 DNA reads TGTGCCAGCGGCCCCGGACAGGGGGCGGGGGCTTTCTTT. It is translated as CASGPGQGAGAFF.

The chain carries TRBV7-2 and TRBJ1-6, with 7 bases fitting TRBD1. CDR1 and CDR2 from the germline V gene are SGHTA and FQGNSA. This CDR3 has 16 amino acids. The V segment lost 5 bases and the J segment 9 bases; nucleotides outside the gene matches: 13. DNA for the CDR3: TGTGCCAGCAGCGCGGCCGGGACAGAAGTGGGTTCACCCCTCCACTTT. This gives the protein CASSAAGTEVGSPLHF.

J is TRBJ2-1 and V is TRBV9; tentative D call: TRBD2 (6 bases). CDR1 is SGDLS and CDR2 is YYNGEE in the germline V gene. The CDR3 sequence is 15 residues long. V lost 3 bases and J lost 9, with 19 bases in between. CDR3 in DNA: TGTGCCAGCAGCGCCGTAGGGCGGGGTGAGCCTGAGCAGTTCTTC. Protein sequence: CASSAVGRGEPEQFF.

This clonotype was observed a handful of times. CDR3 sequence (DNA): TGTGCCACCAGCAGAGCCTACACACGGGAGCACAATGAGCAGTTCTTC. Translated, it gives CATSRAYTREHNEQFF. The rearrangement links TRBV15 to TRBJ2-1; D possibly corresponds to TRBD2 (6 bases). Germline lookup yields CDR1 LNHNV and CDR2 YYDKDF (reference sequence). The V end lost 1 base, the J end lost 5 bases, and 15 bases lay between the germline ends. This CDR3 has 16 amino acids. The full variable domain, with the rest looked up from reference TRBV15 and TRBJ2-1, is DAMVIQNPRYQVTQFGKPVTLSCSQTLNHNVMYWYQQKSSQAPKLLFHYYDKDFNNEADTPDNFQSRRPNTSFCFLDIRSPGLGDTAMYLCATSRAYTREHNEQFFGPGTRLTVL.

This clonotype was observed a handful of times. V and J are TRBV27 and TRBJ1-6; 7 nucleotides line up with TRBD1. Germline assignment: CDR1 MNHEY and CDR2 SMNVEV (reference sequence). The CDR3 has 15 residues. After removal of 6 bases from V and 9 bases from J, the junction contained 11 bases not matched to a gene. CDR3 sequence (DNA): TGTGCCAGCAGCCTTAGACAGGGATTCGGTTCACCCCTCCACTTT. Its translation: CASSLRQGFGSPLHF.

There are many counts of this clonotype. The chain uses TRBV7-2 and TRBJ2-1; D is possibly TRBD2 (5 bases). CDR3 length equals 14 residues. Germline V gene lookup returns CDR1 SGHTA and CDR2 FQGNSA. V shed 6 bases and J shed 4 bases, with 13 bases lying between them. CDR3 in amino acids: CASSLTRGYNEQFF. In nucleotides, the CDR3 is TGTGCCAGCAGTCTCACCCGGGGTTACAATGAGCAGTTCTTC.

This clonotype has more than one count but fewer than ten. The rearrangement uses TRBV10-3 and TRBJ2-7, with D possibly being TRBD1 (5 bases). CDR1 and CDR2 from the germline V gene are ENHRY and SYGVKD. The length of the CDR3 is 13 residues. V was trimmed by 5 bases and J by 4 bases, leaving 12 bases between them. The CDR3 DNA reads as TGTGCCATCAGTTCTGGCAGGGAATACGAGCAGTACTTC. Translation gives CAISSGREYEQYF.